A selection of T cell receptor beta chains follows, all from one sample in a study of T cell responses to AZD1222 COVID-19 vaccine. Sequencing used immunoSEQ multiplex PCR; TCRdb keeps in-frame clones, though not all of them. Of more than 70,000 clones listed, roughly 90% are singletons. Sequencing used peripheral blood, obtained on day 0 of MenACWY control vaccination. The receptors were gathered from an adult in good health. CDR3s include the opening cysteine and the closing phenylalanine or tryptophan. Each record gives: clone size, V gene, D gene, J gene, CDR3 protein, CDR3 DNA. D genes are given only for firm matches. Rows give clone size only sometimes, using once, few, many, or a class for an expanded clone.

clone size: .; V gene: TRBV4-1; D gene: TRBD2; J gene: TRBJ2-2; CDR3 protein: CASSPAGLAGGGGTGELFF; CDR3 DNA: TGCGCCAGCAGCCCGGCCGGGCTAGCGGGGGGCGGGGGCACCGGGGAGCTGTTTTTT
clone size: .; V gene: TRBV27; D gene: .; J gene: TRBJ1-3; CDR3 protein: CASSLLGLSGNTIYF; CDR3 DNA: TGTGCCAGCAGTTTATTAGGTCTCTCTGGAAACACCATATATTTT
clone size: .; V gene: TRBV30; D gene: .; J gene: TRBJ1-1; CDR3 protein: CAWSLYRDWGVTEAFF; CDR3 DNA: TGTGCCTGGAGTCTATACCGGGACTGGGGGGTGACTGAAGCTTTCTTT
clone size: .; V gene: TRBV4-3; D gene: .; J gene: TRBJ1-1; CDR3 protein: CASRPSGARTEAFF; CDR3 DNA: TGCGCCAGCAGGCCCTCGGGGGCGCGGACTGAAGCTTTCTTT
clone size: once; V gene: TRBV5-6; D gene: TRBD1; J gene: TRBJ1-2; CDR3 protein: CASSLRTGLYGYTF; CDR3 DNA: TGTGCCAGCAGCCTCCGGACAGGTCTCTATGGCTACACCTTC
clone size: .; V gene: TRBV6-1; D gene: .; J gene: TRBJ2-2; CDR3 protein: CASSPSSTGELFF; CDR3 DNA: TGTGCCAGCAGTCCATCATCCACCGGGGAGCTGTTTTTT
clone size: .; V gene: TRBV9; D gene: .; J gene: TRBJ1-5; CDR3 protein: CASSVSGANQPQHF; CDR3 DNA: TGTGCCAGCAGCGTATCAGGGGCCAATCAGCCCCAGCATTTT
clone size: .; V gene: TRBV6-2/TRBV6-3; D gene: .; J gene: TRBJ2-1; CDR3 protein: CASSYFSGVSNEQFF; CDR3 DNA: TGTGCCAGCAGTTACTTCTCAGGGGTATCCAATGAGCAGTTCTTC
clone size: .; V gene: TRBV6-5; D gene: TRBD1; J gene: TRBJ1-2; CDR3 protein: CASRDTGGAYGYTF; CDR3 DNA: TGTGCCAGCAGGGACACAGGGGGCGCCTATGGCTACACCTTC
clone size: .; V gene: TRBV11-2; D gene: TRBD1; J gene: TRBJ1-2; CDR3 protein: CASSFGTGSYTF; CDR3 DNA: TGTGCCAGCAGCTTTGGGACAGGGAGCTACACCTTC
clone size: .; V gene: TRBV6-2/TRBV6-3; D gene: TRBD1; J gene: TRBJ2-7; CDR3 protein: CASSGTGGENWYEQYF; CDR3 DNA: TGTGCCAGCAGTGGAACAGGGGGCGAAAATTGGTACGAGCAGTACTTC
clone size: .; V gene: TRBV6-5; D gene: TRBD1; J gene: TRBJ2-6; CDR3 protein: CASRTGYGANVLTF; CDR3 DNA: TGTGCCAGCAGGACAGGGTACGGGGCCAACGTCCTGACTTTC
clone size: .; V gene: TRBV27; D gene: .; J gene: TRBJ1-2; CDR3 protein: CASSLKTAANYGYTF; CDR3 DNA: TGTGCCAGCAGTTTAAAGACAGCGGCTAACTATGGCTACACCTTC
clone size: .; V gene: TRBV5-6; D gene: .; J gene: TRBJ2-2; CDR3 protein: CASSLAGGTGELFF; CDR3 DNA: TGTGCCAGCAGCTTGGCTGGGGGCACCGGGGAGCTGTTTTTT
clone size: .; V gene: TRBV18; D gene: .; J gene: TRBJ2-2; CDR3 protein: CASSPQWGPGTGELFF; CDR3 DNA: TGTGCCAGCTCACCACAATGGGGGCCGGGCACCGGGGAGCTGTTTTTT
clone size: .; V gene: TRBV5-4; D gene: TRBD1; J gene: TRBJ1-1; CDR3 protein: CASSLSLDRMNTEAFF; CDR3 DNA: TGTGCCAGCAGCTTGTCCCTGGACAGGATGAACACTGAAGCTTTCTTT
clone size: .; V gene: TRBV6-5; D gene: .; J gene: TRBJ1-5; CDR3 protein: CASSWAGGQPQHF; CDR3 DNA: TGTGCCAGCAGTTGGGCCGGAGGTCAGCCCCAGCATTTT
clone size: .; V gene: TRBV6-6; D gene: .; J gene: TRBJ1-2; CDR3 protein: CASSPGSNYGYTF; CDR3 DNA: TGTGCCAGCTCACCAGGGAGTAACTATGGCTACACCTTC
clone size: .; V gene: TRBV3-1/TRBV3-2; D gene: .; J gene: TRBJ1-5; CDR3 protein: CASSQGYRGNQPQHF; CDR3 DNA: TGTGCCAGCAGCCAGGGTTACAGGGGCAATCAGCCCCAGCATTTT
clone size: .; V gene: TRBV6-2/TRBV6-3; D gene: .; J gene: TRBJ2-1; CDR3 protein: CASSYSSYNEQFF; CDR3 DNA: TGTGCCAGCAGTTACAGCTCCTACAATGAGCAGTTCTTC
clone size: .; V gene: TRBV6-5; D gene: .; J gene: TRBJ1-4; CDR3 protein: CASNLIGTVNEKLFF; CDR3 DNA: TGTGCCAGCAATCTTATCGGGACGGTTAATGAAAAACTGTTTTTT
clone size: .; V gene: TRBV5-1; D gene: .; J gene: TRBJ2-1; CDR3 protein: CASSARGGNEQFF; CDR3 DNA: TGCGCCAGCAGCGCCCGGGGCGGCAATGAGCAGTTCTTC
clone size: .; V gene: TRBV3-1/TRBV3-2; D gene: .; J gene: TRBJ2-1; CDR3 protein: CASRPWEGNNEQFF; CDR3 DNA: TGTGCCAGCAGGCCCTGGGAAGGCAACAATGAGCAGTTCTTC
clone size: .; V gene: TRBV11-3; D gene: TRBD1; J gene: TRBJ1-5; CDR3 protein: CAREDRGGNQPQHF; CDR3 DNA: TGTGCCAGGGAGGACAGGGGGGGGAATCAGCCCCAGCATTTT
clone size: .; V gene: TRBV10-2; D gene: .; J gene: TRBJ2-7; CDR3 protein: CASSESWITYEQYF; CDR3 DNA: TGCGCCAGCAGTGAGTCCTGGATAACCTACGAGCAGTACTTC
clone size: few; V gene: TRBV6-5; D gene: TRBD1; J gene: TRBJ2-2; CDR3 protein: CASRDRGSGELFF; CDR3 DNA: TGTGCCAGCCGGGACAGGGGTTCCGGGGAGCTGTTTTTT
clone size: .; V gene: TRBV12-1; D gene: .; J gene: TRBJ1-6; CDR3 protein: CASSFLVILGNSPLHF; CDR3 DNA: TGTGCCAGCAGCTTCCTGGTTATTCTTGGGAATTCACCCCTCCACTTT
clone size: .; V gene: TRBV5-1; D gene: .; J gene: TRBJ2-3; CDR3 protein: CASTAGGTTDTQYF; CDR3 DNA: TGCGCCAGCACTGCCGGGGGAACCACAGATACGCAGTATTTT
clone size: .; V gene: TRBV6-5; D gene: .; J gene: TRBJ1-1; CDR3 protein: CASSPSQGTEAFF; CDR3 DNA: TGTGCCAGCAGTCCCTCGCAGGGCACTGAAGCTTTCTTT
clone size: .; V gene: TRBV6-5; D gene: TRBD1; J gene: TRBJ1-1; CDR3 protein: CASSYGTGRGAFF; CDR3 DNA: TGTGCCAGCAGTTACGGGACAGGAAGAGGAGCTTTCTTT
clone size: .; V gene: TRBV9; D gene: .; J gene: TRBJ2-6; CDR3 protein: CASSVDLSHSGANVLTF; CDR3 DNA: TGTGCCAGCAGCGTCGATTTGTCGCACTCTGGGGCCAACGTCCTGACTTTC
clone size: .; V gene: TRBV5-4; D gene: .; J gene: TRBJ1-2; CDR3 protein: CASSPLGGRSGYTF; CDR3 DNA: TGTGCCAGCAGCCCCTTGGGGGGGAGAAGTGGCTACACCTTC
clone size: .; V gene: TRBV5-4; D gene: .; J gene: TRBJ2-5; CDR3 protein: CASSLGRGEETQYF; CDR3 DNA: TGTGCCAGCAGCTTGGGTCGCGGGGAAGAGACCCAGTACTTC
clone size: .; V gene: TRBV3-1/TRBV3-2; D gene: .; J gene: TRBJ1-6; CDR3 protein: CASSQEGGRNSPLHF; CDR3 DNA: TGTGCCAGCAGCCAAGAGGGGGGGAGGAATTCACCCCTCCACTTT
clone size: .; V gene: TRBV3-1/TRBV3-2; D gene: .; J gene: TRBJ1-2; CDR3 protein: CASSQGQDIGGYTF; CDR3 DNA: TGTGCCAGCAGCCAAGGACAAGACATCGGTGGCTACACCTTC
clone size: once; V gene: TRBV2; D gene: TRBD1; J gene: TRBJ1-5; CDR3 protein: CASSGDRGENQPQHF; CDR3 DNA: TGTGCCAGCAGTGGGGACAGGGGGGAAAATCAGCCCCAGCATTTT
clone size: .; V gene: TRBV7-2; D gene: TRBD1; J gene: TRBJ1-2; CDR3 protein: CASSSTGTESYGYTF; CDR3 DNA: TGTGCCAGCAGCTCAACCGGGACAGAGAGCTATGGCTACACCTTC
clone size: .; V gene: TRBV7-2; D gene: .; J gene: TRBJ2-1; CDR3 protein: CASSLVVDPTLYNEQFF; CDR3 DNA: TGTGCCAGCAGCTTAGTGGTTGATCCCACCTTGTACAATGAGCAGTTCTTC
clone size: .; V gene: TRBV5-1; D gene: .; J gene: TRBJ1-5; CDR3 protein: CASSLGVGNSNQPQHF; CDR3 DNA: TGCGCCAGCAGCTTGGGGGTGGGTAATAGCAATCAGCCCCAGCATTTT
clone size: .; V gene: TRBV5-1; D gene: .; J gene: TRBJ1-1; CDR3 protein: CASSLADRYTEAFF; CDR3 DNA: TGCGCCAGCAGCTTGGCCGACCGATACACTGAAGCTTTCTTT
clone size: .; V gene: TRBV4-3; D gene: .; J gene: TRBJ1-2; CDR3 protein: CASSRADGGRGYTF; CDR3 DNA: TGCGCCAGCAGCCGAGCCGACGGGGGCAGAGGCTACACCTTC
clone size: few; V gene: TRBV2; D gene: .; J gene: TRBJ2-3; CDR3 protein: CASRLRRAGTSTDTQYF; CDR3 DNA: TGTGCCAGCAGGCTCAGGCGAGCGGGTACAAGCACAGATACGCAGTATTTT
clone size: .; V gene: TRBV4-1; D gene: .; J gene: TRBJ2-2; CDR3 protein: CASSQEIGQNTGELFF; CDR3 DNA: TGCGCCAGCAGCCAAGAGATCGGCCAGAACACCGGGGAGCTGTTTTTT